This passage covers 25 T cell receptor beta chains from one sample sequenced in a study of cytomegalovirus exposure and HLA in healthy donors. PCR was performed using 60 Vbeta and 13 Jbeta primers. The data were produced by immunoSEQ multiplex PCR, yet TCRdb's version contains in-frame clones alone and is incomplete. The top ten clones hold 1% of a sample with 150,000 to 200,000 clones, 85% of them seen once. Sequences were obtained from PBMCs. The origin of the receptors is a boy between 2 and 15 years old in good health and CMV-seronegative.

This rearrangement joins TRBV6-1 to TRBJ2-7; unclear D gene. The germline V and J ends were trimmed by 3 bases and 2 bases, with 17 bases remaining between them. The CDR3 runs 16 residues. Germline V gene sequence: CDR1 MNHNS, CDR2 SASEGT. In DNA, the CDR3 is TGTGCCAGCAGTGAGGGTCATCTGGGCCCCCCCTACGAGCAGTACTTC. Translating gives CASSEGHLGPPYEQYF.

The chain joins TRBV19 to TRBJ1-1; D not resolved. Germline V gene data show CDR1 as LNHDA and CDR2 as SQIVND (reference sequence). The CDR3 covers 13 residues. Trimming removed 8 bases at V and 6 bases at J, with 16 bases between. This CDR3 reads CASDIYGGAEAFF. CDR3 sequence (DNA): TGTGCCAGTGACATATATGGAGGCGCTGAAGCTTTCTTT.

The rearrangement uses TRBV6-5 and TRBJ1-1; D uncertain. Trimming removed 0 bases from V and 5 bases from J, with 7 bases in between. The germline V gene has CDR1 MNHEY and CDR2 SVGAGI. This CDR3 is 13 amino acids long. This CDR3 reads CASSYSLGTEAFF. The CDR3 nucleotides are TGTGCCAGCAGTTACTCCCTCGGTACTGAAGCTTTCTTT.

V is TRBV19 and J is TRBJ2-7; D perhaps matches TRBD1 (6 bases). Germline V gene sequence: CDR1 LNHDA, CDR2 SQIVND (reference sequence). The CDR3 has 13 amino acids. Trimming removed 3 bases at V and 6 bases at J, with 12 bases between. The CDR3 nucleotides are TGTGCCAGTAGTATCTGGCAGGGGAGCGAGCAGTACTTC. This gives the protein CASSIWQGSEQYF.

The CDR3 region is CASSQSYHYLSTDTQYF. The CDR3 DNA reads TGCGCCAGCAGTCAATCGTACCACTACCTCAGCACAGATACGCAGTATTTT. The V and J genes are TRBV23-1 and TRBJ2-3; D is ambiguous. TRBV23-1 is an ORF, with its function uncertain. This CDR3 spans 17 amino acids. V was pared by 0 bases and J by 0 bases, with 13 bases between.

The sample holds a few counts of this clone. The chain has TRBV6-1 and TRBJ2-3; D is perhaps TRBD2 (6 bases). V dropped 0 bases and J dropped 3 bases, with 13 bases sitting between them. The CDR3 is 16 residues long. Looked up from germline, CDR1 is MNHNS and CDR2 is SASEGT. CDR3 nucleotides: TGTGCCAGCAGTGAAGCGCAGGAGGGGCCTACAGATACGCAGTATTTT. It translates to CASSEAQEGPTDTQYF.

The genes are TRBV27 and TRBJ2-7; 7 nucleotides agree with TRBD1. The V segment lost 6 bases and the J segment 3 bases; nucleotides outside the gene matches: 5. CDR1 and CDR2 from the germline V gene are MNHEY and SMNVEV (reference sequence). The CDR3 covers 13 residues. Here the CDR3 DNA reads TGTGCCAGCAGCCTACGACAGGGCTACGAGCAGTACGTC. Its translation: CASSLRQGYEQYV.

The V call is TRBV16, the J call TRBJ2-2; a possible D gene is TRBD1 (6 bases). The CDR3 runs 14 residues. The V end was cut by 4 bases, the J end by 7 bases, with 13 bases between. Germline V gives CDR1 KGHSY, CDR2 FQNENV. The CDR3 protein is CASSRQGSGGELFF. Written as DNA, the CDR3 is TGTGCCAGCAGCCGTCAGGGGAGTGGCGGGGAGCTGTTTTTT.

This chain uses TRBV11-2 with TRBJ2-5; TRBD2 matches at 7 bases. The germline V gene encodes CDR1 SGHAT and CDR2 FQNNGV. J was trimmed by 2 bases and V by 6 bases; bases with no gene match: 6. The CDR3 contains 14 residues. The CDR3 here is CASSVTGGQETQYF. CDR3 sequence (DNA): TGTGCCAGCAGTGTGACGGGGGGTCAAGAGACCCAGTACTTC.

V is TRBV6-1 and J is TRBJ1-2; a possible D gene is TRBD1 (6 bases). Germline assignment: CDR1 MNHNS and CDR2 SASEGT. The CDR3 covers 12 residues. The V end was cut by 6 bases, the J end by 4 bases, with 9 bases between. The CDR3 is CASSPDSYGYTF. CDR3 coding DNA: TGTGCCAGCAGCCCGGACAGCTATGGCTACACCTTC.

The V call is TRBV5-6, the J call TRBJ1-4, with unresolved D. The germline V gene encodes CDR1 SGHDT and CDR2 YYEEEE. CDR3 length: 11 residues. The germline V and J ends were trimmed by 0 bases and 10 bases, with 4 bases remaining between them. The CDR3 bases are TGTGCCAGCAGCTTGGCAGGAAAACTGTTTTTT. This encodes CASSLAGKLFF.

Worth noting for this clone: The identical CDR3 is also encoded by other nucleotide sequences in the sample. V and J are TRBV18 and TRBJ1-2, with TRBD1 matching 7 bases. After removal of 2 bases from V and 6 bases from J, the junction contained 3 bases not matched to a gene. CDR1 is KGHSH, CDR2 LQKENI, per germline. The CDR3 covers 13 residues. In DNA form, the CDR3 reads TGTGCCAGCTCACCAGGACAGGAGCATGGCTACACCTTC. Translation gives CASSPGQEHGYTF.

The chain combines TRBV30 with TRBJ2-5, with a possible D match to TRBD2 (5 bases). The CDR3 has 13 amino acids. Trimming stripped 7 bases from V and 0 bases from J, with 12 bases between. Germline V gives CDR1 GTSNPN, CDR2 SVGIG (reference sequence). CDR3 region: CALGGGYQETQYF. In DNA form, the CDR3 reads TGTGCCTTAGGTGGAGGCTACCAAGAGACCCAGTACTTC.

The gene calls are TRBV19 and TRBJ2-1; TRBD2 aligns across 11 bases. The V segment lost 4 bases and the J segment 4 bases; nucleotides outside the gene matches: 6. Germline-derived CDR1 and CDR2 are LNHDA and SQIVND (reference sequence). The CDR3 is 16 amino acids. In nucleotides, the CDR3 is TGTGCCAGTAGTAAGGTTGGGACTAGCGGATACAATGAGCAGTTCTTC. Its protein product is CASSKVGTSGYNEQFF.

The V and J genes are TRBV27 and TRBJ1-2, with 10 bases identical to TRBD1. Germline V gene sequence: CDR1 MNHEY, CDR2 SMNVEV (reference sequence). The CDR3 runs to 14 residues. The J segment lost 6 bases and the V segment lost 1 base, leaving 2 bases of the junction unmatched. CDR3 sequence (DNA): TGTGCCAGCAGTTTATTAGGGACAGGGGATGGCTACACCTTC. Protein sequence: CASSLLGTGDGYTF.

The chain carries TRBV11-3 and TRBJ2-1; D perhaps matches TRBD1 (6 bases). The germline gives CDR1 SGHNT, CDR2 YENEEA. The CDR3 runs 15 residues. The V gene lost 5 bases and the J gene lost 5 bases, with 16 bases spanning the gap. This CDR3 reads CASSLLPTGHNEQFF. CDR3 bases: TGTGCCAGCAGCCTACTGCCCACAGGGCACAATGAGCAGTTCTTC. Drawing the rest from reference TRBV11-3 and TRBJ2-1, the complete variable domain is EAGVVQSPRYKIIEKKQPVAFWCNPISGHNTLYWYLQNLGQGPELLIRYENEEAVDDSQLPKDRFSAERLKGVDSTLKIQPAELGDSAVYLCASSLLPTGHNEQFFGPGTRLTVL.

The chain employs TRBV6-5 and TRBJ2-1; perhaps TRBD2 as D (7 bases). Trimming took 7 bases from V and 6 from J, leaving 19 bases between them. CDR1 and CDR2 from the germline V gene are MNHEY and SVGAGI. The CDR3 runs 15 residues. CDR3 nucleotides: TGTGCCAGCACCAAGGGGGGGTCCCGCACCAATGAGCAGTTCTTC. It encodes CASTKGGSRTNEQFF.

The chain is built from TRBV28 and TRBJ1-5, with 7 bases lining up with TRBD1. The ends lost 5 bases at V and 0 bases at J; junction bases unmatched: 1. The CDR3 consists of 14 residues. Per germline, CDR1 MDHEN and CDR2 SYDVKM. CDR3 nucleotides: TGTGCCAGCAGTCAGGGGGGTAGCAATCAGCCCCAGCATTTT. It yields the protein CASSQGGSNQPQHF.

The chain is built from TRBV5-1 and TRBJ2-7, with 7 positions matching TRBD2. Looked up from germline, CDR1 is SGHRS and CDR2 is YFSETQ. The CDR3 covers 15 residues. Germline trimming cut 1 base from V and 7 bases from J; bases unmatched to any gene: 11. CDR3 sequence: CASSLLASTGGEQYF. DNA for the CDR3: TGCGCCAGCAGCTTGTTGGCCTCCACCGGGGGGGAGCAGTACTTC.

CDR3 sequence reads: CASSLAADTQYF. The CDR3 nucleotides read TGTGCCAGCAGCTTGGCCGCGGATACGCAGTATTTT. The chain couples TRBV5-6 to TRBJ2-3, with unresolved D. Trimming removed 0 bases at V and 6 bases at J, with 5 bases between. This CDR3 spans 12 amino acids. Germline V gives CDR1 SGHDT, CDR2 YYEEEE.

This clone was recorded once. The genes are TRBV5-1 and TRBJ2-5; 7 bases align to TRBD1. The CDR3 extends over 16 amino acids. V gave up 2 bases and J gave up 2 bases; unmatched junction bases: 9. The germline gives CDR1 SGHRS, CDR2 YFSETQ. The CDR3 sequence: CASSFSGTVAQETQYF. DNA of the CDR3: TGCGCCAGCAGCTTCTCCGGGACAGTGGCTCAAGAGACCCAGTACTTC.

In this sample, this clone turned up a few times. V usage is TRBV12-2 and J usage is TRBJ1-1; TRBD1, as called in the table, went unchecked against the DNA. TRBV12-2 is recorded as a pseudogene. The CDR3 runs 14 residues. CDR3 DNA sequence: TGTGCAAGCGGTGAAGGGGGACGGCACACTGAAGCTTTCTTT. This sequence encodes CASGEGGRHTEAFF.

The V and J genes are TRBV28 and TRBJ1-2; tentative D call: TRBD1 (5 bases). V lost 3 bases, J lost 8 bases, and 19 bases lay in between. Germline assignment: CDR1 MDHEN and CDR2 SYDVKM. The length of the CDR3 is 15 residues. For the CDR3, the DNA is TGTGCCAGCAGTTTGGGCGGCAGGGATAAGTGGGGCTACACCTTC. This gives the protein CASSLGGRDKWGYTF.

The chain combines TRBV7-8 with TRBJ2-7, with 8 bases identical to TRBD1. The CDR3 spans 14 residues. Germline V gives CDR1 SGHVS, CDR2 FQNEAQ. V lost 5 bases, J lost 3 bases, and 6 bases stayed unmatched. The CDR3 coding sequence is TGTGCCAGCAGCCACCGGACAGGGAACTACGAGCAGTACTTC. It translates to CASSHRTGNYEQYF.

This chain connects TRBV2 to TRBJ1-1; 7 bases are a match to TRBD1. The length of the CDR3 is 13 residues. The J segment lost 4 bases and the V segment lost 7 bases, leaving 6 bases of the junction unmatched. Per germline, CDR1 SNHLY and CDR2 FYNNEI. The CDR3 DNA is TGTGCCAGCAAGGACAGGTGGAGCACTGAAGCTTTCTTT. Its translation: CASKDRWSTEAFF.